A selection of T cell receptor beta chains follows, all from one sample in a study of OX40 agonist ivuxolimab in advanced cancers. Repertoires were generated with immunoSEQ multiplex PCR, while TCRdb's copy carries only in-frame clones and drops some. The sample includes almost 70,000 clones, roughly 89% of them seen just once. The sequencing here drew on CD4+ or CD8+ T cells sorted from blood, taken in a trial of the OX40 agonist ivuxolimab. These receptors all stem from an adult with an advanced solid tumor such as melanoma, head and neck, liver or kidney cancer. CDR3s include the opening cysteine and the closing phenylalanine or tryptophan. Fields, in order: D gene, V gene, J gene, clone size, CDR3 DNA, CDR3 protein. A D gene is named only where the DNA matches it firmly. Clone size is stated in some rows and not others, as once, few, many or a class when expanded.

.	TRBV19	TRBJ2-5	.	TGTGCCAGTAGTATTGGTCAATCGGTAAAGACCCAGTACTTC	CASSIGQSVKTQYF
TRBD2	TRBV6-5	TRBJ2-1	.	TGTGCCAGCAGTTACGGGACTAGCGGGAACAATGAGCAGTTCTTC	CASSYGTSGNNEQFF
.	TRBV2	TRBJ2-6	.	TGTGCCAGCAGTGAAGAAACTCTTCGTGGGGCCAACGTCCTGACTTTC	CASSEETLRGANVLTF
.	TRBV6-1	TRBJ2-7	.	TGTGCCAGCAAGGCAGCGGCATACTACGAGCAGTACTTC	CASKAAAYYEQYF
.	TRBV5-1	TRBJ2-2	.	TGCGCCAGCAGCCCCCGGCGACTCAACACCGGGGAGCTGTTTTTT	CASSPRRLNTGELFF
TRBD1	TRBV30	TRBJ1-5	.	TGTGCCTGGGGGACAGGTTATCAGCCCCAGCATTTT	CAWGTGYQPQHF
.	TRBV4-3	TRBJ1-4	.	TGCGCCAGCAGCCAAGGTTGGGGACCGATTGGCCCGGGTGAAAAACTGTTTTTT	CASSQGWGPIGPGEKLFF
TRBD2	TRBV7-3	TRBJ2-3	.	TGTGCCAGCAGCCTCTCCTACGGGAGGGCCGCAGATACGCAGTATTTT	CASSLSYGRAADTQYF
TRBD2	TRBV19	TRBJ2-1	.	TGTGCCAGTAGTATCGGTACTAGCGGCTCCTACAATGAGCAGTTCTTC	CASSIGTSGSYNEQFF
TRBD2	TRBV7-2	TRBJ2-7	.	TGTGCCAGCAGCTTCCTTGGACTAGCGGGAGGCAACGAGCAGTACTTC	CASSFLGLAGGNEQYF
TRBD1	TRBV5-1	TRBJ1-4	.	TGCGCCAGCAGCGGAACACAGGGGATACTGTTTTTT	CASSGTQGILFF
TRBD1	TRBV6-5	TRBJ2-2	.	TGTGCCAGCAGACGGGACAGCAACACCGGGGAGCTGTTTTTT	CASRRDSNTGELFF
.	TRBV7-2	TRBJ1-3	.	TGTGCCAGCAGCTTAGGGGGTCAGGGTTTGTCGGGAAACACCATATATTTT	CASSLGGQGLSGNTIYF
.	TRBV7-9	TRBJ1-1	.	TGTGCCAGCAGCCCTACAGTAAACACTGAAGCTTTCTTT	CASSPTVNTEAFF
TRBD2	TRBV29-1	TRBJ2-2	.	TGCAGCGTTGGGGTTCGAGTAGCGGGCCCCCACCGCGGGGAGCTGTTTTTT	CSVGVRVAGPHRGELFF
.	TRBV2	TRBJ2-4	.	TGTGCCAGCAGGGGCCAAAGGGGGATTCAGTACTTC	CASRGQRGIQYF
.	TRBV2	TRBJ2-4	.	TGTGCCAGCACCCTCGAGGCCAAAAACATTCAGTACTTC	CASTLEAKNIQYF
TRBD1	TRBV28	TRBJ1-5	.	TGTGCCAGTCGGAGGCCAGGGGGGAGTCAGCCCCAGCATTTT	CASRRPGGSQPQHF
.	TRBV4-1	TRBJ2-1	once	TGCGCCAGCAGCCAAGTCGGGGGACGCCGGTTCTTC	CASSQVGGRRFF
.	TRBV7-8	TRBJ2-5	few	TGTGCCAGCAGCATGAACAACCGGGACTACCAAGAGACCCAGTACTTC	CASSMNNRDYQETQYF
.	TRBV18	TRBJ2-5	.	TGTGCCAGCTCACCTCCTTACGAGACCCAGTACTTC	CASSPPYETQYF
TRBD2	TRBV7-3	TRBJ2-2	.	TGTGCCAGCAGCCCGGGACTAGGTTACACCGGGGAGCTGTTTTTT	CASSPGLGYTGELFF
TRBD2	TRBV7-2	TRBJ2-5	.	TGTGCCAGCAGCTTAGTCGGGAGGGCCAGGGAGACCCAGTACTTC	CASSLVGRARETQYF
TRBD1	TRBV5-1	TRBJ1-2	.	TGCGCCAGCAGCTACACTACAGGGGGGACTTATGGCTACACCTTC	CASSYTTGGTYGYTF
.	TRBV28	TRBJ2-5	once	TGTGCCAGCAGTTTAGGAGAGACCCAGTACTTC	CASSLGETQYF
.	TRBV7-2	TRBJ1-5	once	TGTGCCAGCAGCTTAGCGAGCAGGGGCAATCAGCCCCAGCATTTT	CASSLASRGNQPQHF
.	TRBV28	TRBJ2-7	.	TGTGCCACATGCAGGGGCCCCCCCTACGAGCAGTACTTC	CATCRGPPYEQYF
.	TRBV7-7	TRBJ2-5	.	TGTGCTAGCAGCTTGGCGTTTTCAGAGACCCAGTACTTC	CASSLAFSETQYF
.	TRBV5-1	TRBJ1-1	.	TGCGCCAGCAGCTCCTGGGTGAACACTGAAGCTTTCTTT	CASSSWVNTEAFF
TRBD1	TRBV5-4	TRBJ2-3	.	TGTGCCAGCAGCCAGCGGACAGGACGGACCACAGATACGCAGTATTTT	CASSQRTGRTTDTQYF
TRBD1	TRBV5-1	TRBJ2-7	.	TGCGCCAGCAGCACTATGACAGGGGGGTACGAGCAGTACTTC	CASSTMTGGYEQYF
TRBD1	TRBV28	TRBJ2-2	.	TGTGCCAGCAGTTCCGGGACAGTTACCGGGGAGCTGTTTTTT	CASSSGTVTGELFF
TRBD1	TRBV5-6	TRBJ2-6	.	TGTGCCAGCAGCCCGGTCGGGGACAGTCCCTTCGAGGCCAACGTCCTGACTTTC	CASSPVGDSPFEANVLTF
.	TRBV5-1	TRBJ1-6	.	TGCGCCAGCAGCTTGGATGCGAGCTCCTATAATTCACCCCTCCACTTT	CASSLDASSYNSPLHF
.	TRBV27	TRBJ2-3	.	TGTGCCAGCAGTTTATCCTCGGACACAGATACGCAGTATTTT	CASSLSSDTDTQYF
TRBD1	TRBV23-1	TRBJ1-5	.	TGCGCCAGCACCCATTGCAGGGGGCAGGACAATAGCAATCAGCCCCAGCATTTT	CASTHCRGQDNSNQPQHF
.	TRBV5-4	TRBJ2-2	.	TGTGCCAGCAGCACAACCCGCGACCGTCAGCTGTTTTTT	CASSTTRDRQLFF
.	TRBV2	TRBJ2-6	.	TGTGCCAGCAGTGAAGGTAACTCTGGGGCCAACGTCCTGACTTTC	CASSEGNSGANVLTF
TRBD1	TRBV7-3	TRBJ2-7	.	TGTGCCAGCAGCCCTCGGGGCGGCAGGGGGCCCTCCGAGCAGTACTTC	CASSPRGGRGPSEQYF
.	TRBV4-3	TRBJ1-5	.	TGCGCCAGCAGCCAAGACCTCGGCAATCAGCCCCAGCATTTT	CASSQDLGNQPQHF
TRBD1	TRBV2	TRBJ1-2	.	TGTGCCAGCTACCGCCGGGACAGCAATAACTATGGCTACACCTTC	CASYRRDSNNYGYTF
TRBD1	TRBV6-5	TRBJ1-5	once	TGTGCCAGCAGTGGACAGGGGGGTTTAGGGCAGCCCCAGCATTTT	CASSGQGGLGQPQHF
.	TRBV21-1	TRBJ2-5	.	TGTGCCAGCAGCAAAGAGGGGGAGACCCAGTACTTC	CASSKEGETQYF
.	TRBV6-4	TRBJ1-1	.	TGTGCCAGCAGTGTCCAGGCAGGTTTCTCTGAAGCTTTCTTT	CASSVQAGFSEAFF
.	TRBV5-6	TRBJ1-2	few	TGTGCCAGCAGCTTCCAGGGAGGCTACACCTTC	CASSFQGGYTF
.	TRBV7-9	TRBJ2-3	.	TGTGCCAGCAGCTTAGAGGGACCTAGCACAGATACGCAGTATTTT	CASSLEGPSTDTQYF
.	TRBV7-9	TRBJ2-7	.	TGTGCCAGCAGCTTAGCGACAGACTACGAGCAGTACTTC	CASSLATDYEQYF
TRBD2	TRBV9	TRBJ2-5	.	TGTGCCAGCAGCGTAGGGACTAGCGGGAGCGGAGAGACCCAGTACTTC	CASSVGTSGSGETQYF
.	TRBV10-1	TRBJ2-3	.	TGCGCTACCAGCCCTGGGGGCAGGGGCACAGATACGCAGTATTTT	CATSPGGRGTDTQYF
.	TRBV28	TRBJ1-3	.	TGTGCCAGCAGTTTTCGGGAAAACACCATATATTTT	CASSFRENTIYF
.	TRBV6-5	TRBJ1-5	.	TGTGCCAGCAGAAGAGGACAGTATAGCAATCAGCCCCAGCATTTT	CASRRGQYSNQPQHF
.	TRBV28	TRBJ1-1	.	TGTGCCAGCAGTTTAGGCCCTAATTTCTTCACTGAAGCTTTCTTT	CASSLGPNFFTEAFF
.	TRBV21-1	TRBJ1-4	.	TGTGCCAGCAGCACGACAGGGGCTAATGAAAAACTGTTTTTT	CASSTTGANEKLFF
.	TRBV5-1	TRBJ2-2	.	TGCGCCAGCAGCTTGGGCCAGGGGATAAACACCGGGGAGCTGTTTTTT	CASSLGQGINTGELFF
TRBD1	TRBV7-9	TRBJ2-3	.	TGTGCCAGCAGCTTGTGGACAGGGGGACGCACAGATACGCAGTATTTT	CASSLWTGGRTDTQYF
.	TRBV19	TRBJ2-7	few	TGTGCCAGTAGTATCGGGTCCGAGCAGTACTTC	CASSIGSEQYF